This T cell receptor (beta chain) was recorded in a study of blood T cell repertoires in COVID-19. Looking at the study overall: COVID-19 samples, acute and convalescent, were from the United States, Italy and Spain. T cells, B-cell-depleted T cells, or PBMCs provided the cDNA or gDNA that served as material.

Germline V gene data show CDR1 as MNHNY and CDR2 as SVGAGI (reference sequence). The CDR3 length is 14 residues. J lost 2 bases, V lost 2 bases, and 2 bases had no gene match. In the source study's methods: Reference gene primer amplification in the assay estimated nucleated cell counts. Repertoires were generated with immunoSEQ multiplex PCR, while TCRdb's copy carries only in-frame clones and drops some. D and trimming come from the DNA, and the V and J calls and clone size come from that table. Of approximately 200,000 clones in the sample, 70% to 90% are singletons; the top ten hold under 3.5%. The chain employs TRBV6-6 and TRBJ2-7; 8 bases fit TRBD2. This TCR derives from a man over 45 who had recovered from COVID-19. Material for sequencing was peripheral blood. CDR3 DNA sequence: TGTGCCAGCAGTTACGGGACTAGGACCTACGAGCAGTACTTC. This gives the protein CASSYGTRTYEQYF.